This T cell receptor (beta chain) was recorded in a study of CD8+ T cells in alopecia areata. The study's findings and limits: Lesional scalp, especially alopecia totalis/universalis, showed higher clonality than normal scalp. Tofacitinib significantly lowered scalp clonality and expanded CD8+ clones among the top 100.

In this sample, this clone turned up a few times. The antigen is undetermined. Treatment specified: oral pan-JAK inhibitor, 5-10 mg twice daily. Sorting of PBMCs yielded the CD4+ and CD8+ T cells. V was clipped by 4 bases and J by 5 bases, with 17 bases between them. Germline-derived CDR1 and CDR2 are SQVTM and ANQGSEA. The CDR3 is 14 amino acids. cDNA reverse transcribed from extracted RNA served as the sequencing template. The method was immunoSEQ multiplex PCR; TCRdb's version includes in-frame clones alone and lacks a portion of them. In the table there are 200,000 to 250,000 clones, more than 60% of which are singletons.

The rearrangement uses TRBV29-1 and TRBJ1-1; a possible D gene is TRBD1 (6 bases). Source: CD4+ T cells sorted from blood, taken around week 42, from a patient treated with tofacitinib. This clonotype was sampled from a human donor with alopecia areata. CDR3 sequence reads: CSVGQGVGTTEAFF. CDR3 DNA: TGCAGCGTTGGTCAAGGGGTGGGGACAACTGAAGCTTTCTTT.